The clone carrying this TCR beta chain has a handful of counts. Repertoires were generated with immunoSEQ multiplex PCR, while TCRdb's copy carries only in-frame clones and drops some. The sample has 200,000 or so clones; roughly four fifths are singletons. CDR3 length equals 15 residues. V was shortened by 2 bases and J by 0 bases, with 11 bases between the two germline ends. CDR1 and CDR2 (germline): SGHTA, FQGNSA. These data come from a study of blood T cell repertoires in COVID-19. Participant-given clinical history determined each cohort assignment. The sequence was collected from a middle-aged man who had recovered from COVID-19. The chain is built from TRBV7-2 and TRBJ2-7; tentatively, D is TRBD2 (7 bases). Source material: PBMCs or T cells enriched from blood (not recorded which). CDR3 protein: CASSLSGTNSYEQYF. CDR3 DNA: TGTGCCAGCAGCTTAAGCGGGACAAACTCCTACGAGCAGTACTTC.